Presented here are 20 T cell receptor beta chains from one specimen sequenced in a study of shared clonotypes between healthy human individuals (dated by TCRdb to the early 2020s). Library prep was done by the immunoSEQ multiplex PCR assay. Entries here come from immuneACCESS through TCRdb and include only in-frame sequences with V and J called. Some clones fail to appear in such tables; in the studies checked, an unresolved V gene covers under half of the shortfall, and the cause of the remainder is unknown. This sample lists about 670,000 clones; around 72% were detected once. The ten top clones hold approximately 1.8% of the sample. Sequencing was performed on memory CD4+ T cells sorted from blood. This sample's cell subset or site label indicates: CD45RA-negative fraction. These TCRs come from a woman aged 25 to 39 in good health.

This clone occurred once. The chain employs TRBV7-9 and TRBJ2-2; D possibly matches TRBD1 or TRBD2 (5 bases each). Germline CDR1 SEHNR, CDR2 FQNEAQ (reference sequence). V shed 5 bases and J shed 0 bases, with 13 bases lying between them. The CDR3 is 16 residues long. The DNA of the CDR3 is TGTGCCAGCAGCGGAAGGGACGGAACGAACACCGGGGAGCTGTTTTTT. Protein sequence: CASSGRDGTNTGELFF.

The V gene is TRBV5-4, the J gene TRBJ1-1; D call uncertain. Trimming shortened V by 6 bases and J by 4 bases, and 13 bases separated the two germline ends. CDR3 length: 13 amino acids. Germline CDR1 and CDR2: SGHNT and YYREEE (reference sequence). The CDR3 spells CASTGLGLTEAFF. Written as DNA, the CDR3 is TGTGCCAGCACCGGGCTAGGACTCACTGAAGCTTTCTTT.

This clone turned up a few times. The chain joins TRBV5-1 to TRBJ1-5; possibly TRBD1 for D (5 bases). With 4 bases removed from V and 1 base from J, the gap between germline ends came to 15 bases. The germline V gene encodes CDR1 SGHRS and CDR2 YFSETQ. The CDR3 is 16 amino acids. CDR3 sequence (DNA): TGCGCCAGCAGCCTTATCCGGGACGGGAGCAATCAGCCCCAGCATTTT. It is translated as CASSLIRDGSNQPQHF.

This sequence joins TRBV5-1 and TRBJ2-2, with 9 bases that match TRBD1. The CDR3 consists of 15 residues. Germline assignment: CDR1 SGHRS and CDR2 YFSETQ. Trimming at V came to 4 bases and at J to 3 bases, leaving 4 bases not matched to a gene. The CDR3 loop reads CASSTGQGYTGELFF. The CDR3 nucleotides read TGCGCCAGCAGCACGGGACAGGGATACACCGGGGAGCTGTTTTTT.

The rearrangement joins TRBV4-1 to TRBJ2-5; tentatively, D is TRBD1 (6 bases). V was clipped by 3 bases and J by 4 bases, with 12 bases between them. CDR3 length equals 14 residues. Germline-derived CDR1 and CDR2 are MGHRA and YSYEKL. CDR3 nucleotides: TGCGCCAGCAGCCAGCAGGGGTGGGGAGAGACCCAGTACTTC. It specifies CASSQQGWGETQYF.

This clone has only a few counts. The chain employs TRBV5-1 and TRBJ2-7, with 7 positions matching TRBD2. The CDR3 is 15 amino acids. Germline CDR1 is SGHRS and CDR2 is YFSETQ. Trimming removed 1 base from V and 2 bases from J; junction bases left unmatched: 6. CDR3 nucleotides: TGCGCCAGCAGCTTGCTGGCTAGCGGTGCCTACGAGCAGTACTTC. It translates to CASSLLASGAYEQYF.

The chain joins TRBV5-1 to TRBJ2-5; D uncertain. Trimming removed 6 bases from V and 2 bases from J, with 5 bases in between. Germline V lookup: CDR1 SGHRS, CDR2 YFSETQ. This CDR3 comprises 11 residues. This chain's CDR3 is CASNTQETQYF. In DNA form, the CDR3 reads TGCGCCAGCAATACGCAAGAGACCCAGTACTTC. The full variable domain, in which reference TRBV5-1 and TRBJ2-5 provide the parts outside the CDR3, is KAGVTQTPRYLIKTRGQQVTLSCSPISGHRSVSWYQQTPGQGLQFLFEYFSETQRNKGNFPGRFSGRQFSNSRSEMNVSTLELGDSALYLCASNTQETQYFGPGTRLLVL.

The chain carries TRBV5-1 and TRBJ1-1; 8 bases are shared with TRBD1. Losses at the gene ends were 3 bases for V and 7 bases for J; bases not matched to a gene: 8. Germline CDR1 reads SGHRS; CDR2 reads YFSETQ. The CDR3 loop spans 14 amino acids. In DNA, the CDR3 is TGCGCCAGCAGCTACACCCAGGGGGCTTTTGAAGCTTTCTTT. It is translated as CASSYTQGAFEAFF.

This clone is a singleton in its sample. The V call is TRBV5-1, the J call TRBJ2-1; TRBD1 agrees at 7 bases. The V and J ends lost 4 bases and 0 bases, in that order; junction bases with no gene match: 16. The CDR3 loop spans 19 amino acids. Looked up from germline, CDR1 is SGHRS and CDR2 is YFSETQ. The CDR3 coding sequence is TGCGCCAGCAGCGGCTCTCTGACAGGGACCACTATCTCCTACAATGAGCAGTTCTTC. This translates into CASSGSLTGTTISYNEQFF.

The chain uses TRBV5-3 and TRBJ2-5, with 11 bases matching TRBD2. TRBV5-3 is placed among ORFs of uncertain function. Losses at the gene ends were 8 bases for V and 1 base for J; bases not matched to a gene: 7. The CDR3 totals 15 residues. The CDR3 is CASSAGLAGQETQYF. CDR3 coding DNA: TGTGCCAGCAGCGCCGGACTAGCGGGCCAAGAGACCCAGTACTTC.

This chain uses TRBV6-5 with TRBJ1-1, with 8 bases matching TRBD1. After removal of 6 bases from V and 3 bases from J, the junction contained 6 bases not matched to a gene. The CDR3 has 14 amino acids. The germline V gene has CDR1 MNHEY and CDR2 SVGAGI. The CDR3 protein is CASSRDRPYTEAFF. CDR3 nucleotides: TGTGCCAGCAGCCGGGACAGGCCTTACACTGAAGCTTTCTTT.

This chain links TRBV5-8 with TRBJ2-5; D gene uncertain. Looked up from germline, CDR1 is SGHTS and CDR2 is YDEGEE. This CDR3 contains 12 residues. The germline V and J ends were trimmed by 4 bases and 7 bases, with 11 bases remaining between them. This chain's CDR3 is CASSRAGGTQYF. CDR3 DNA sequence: TGTGCCAGCAGCAGGGCTGGCGGGACCCAGTACTTC.

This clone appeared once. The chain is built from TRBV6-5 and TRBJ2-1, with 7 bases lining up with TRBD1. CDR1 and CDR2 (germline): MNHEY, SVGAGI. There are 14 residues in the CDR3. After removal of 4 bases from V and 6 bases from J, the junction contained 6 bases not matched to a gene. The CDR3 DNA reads TGTGCCAGCAGTTCTAGGGACAGAGCCAATGAGCAGTTCTTC. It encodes CASSSRDRANEQFF.

CDR3 in amino acids: CASSSGTLTHNEQFF. Written as DNA, the CDR3 is TGTGCCAGCAGCTCCGGGACTCTTACGCACAATGAGCAGTTCTTC. The chain links TRBV7-9 to TRBJ2-1; a possible D gene is TRBD2 (6 bases). V lost 4 bases, J lost 5 bases, and 15 bases lay in between. CDR3 size: 15 residues. Looked up from germline, CDR1 is SEHNR and CDR2 is FQNEAQ (reference sequence).

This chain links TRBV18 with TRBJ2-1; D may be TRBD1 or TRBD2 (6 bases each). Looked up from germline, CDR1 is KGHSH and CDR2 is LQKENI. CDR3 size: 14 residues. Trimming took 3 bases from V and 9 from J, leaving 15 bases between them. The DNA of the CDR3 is TGTGCCAGCTCACCTTCTAGCGAGGGGGGTGAGCAGTTCTTC. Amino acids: CASSPSSEGGEQFF.

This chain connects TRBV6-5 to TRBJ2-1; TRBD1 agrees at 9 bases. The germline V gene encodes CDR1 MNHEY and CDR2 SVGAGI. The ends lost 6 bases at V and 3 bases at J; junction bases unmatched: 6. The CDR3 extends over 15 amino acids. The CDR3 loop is CASSKRQGGYNEQFF. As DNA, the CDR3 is TGTGCCAGCAGCAAAAGACAGGGGGGCTACAATGAGCAGTTCTTC.

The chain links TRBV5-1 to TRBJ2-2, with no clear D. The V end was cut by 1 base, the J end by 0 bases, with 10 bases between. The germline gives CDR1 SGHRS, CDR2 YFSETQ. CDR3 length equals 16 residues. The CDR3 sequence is CASSLPLASNTGELFF. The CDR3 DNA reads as TGCGCCAGCAGCTTGCCCCTCGCTTCGAACACCGGGGAGCTGTTTTTT. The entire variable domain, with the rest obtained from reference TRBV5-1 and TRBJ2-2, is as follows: KAGVTQTPRYLIKTRGQQVTLSCSPISGHRSVSWYQQTPGQGLQFLFEYFSETQRNKGNFPGRFSGRQFSNSRSEMNVSTLELGDSALYLCASSLPLASNTGELFFGEGSRLTVL.

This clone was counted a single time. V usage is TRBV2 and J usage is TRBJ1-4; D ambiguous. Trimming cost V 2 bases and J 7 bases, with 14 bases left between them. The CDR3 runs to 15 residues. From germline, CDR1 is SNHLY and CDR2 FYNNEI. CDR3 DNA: TGTGCCAGCAGTGAAAGGGCCTCAAGGTCTGAAAAACTGTTTTTT. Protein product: CASSERASRSEKLFF.

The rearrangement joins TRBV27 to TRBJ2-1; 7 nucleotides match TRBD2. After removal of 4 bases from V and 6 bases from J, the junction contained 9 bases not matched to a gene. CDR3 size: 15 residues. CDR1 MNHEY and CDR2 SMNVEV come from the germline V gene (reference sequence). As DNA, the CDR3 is TGTGCCAGCAGTTGGGGGGGGGTGTCGGGCAATGAGCAGTTCTTC. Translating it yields CASSWGGVSGNEQFF.

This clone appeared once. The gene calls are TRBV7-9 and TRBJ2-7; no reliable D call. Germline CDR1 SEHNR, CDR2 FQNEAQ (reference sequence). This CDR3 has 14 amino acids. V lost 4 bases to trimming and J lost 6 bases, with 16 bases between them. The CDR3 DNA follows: TGTGCCAGCAGCTCCAAGTTGACTGGTGCCGAGCAGTACTTC. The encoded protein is CASSSKLTGAEQYF.